This is a list of T cell receptor beta chains from one sample in a study of T cells expressing NK-cell markers. TCRdb processed the 5' RACE reads again and assigns one entry to each CDR3 protein, with no DNA. The sample totals fewer than 300,000 distinct CDR3 sequences; its top ten clones hold more than 3.5%. Sequencing used blood T cells: a sorted CD56 or NKG2C T cell subset, CD4+ or CD8+ T cells, or bulk PBMC T cells (not recorded which). The receptors derive from a woman aged 18-70 years in good health. The CDR3 runs from the conserved cysteine through the conserved F or W.

J | V | CDR3
TRBJ2-5 | TRBV12-3/TRBV12-4 | CASSMSRGSQETQYF
TRBJ1-1 | TRBV6-5 | CASSYRTGVSEAFF
TRBJ2-3 | TRBV11-2 | CASSSGDYTDTQYF
TRBJ2-1 | TRBV18 | CASSPRQFYNKQFF
TRBJ2-4 | TRBV20-1 | CSARSGLGLAKNIQYF
TRBJ2-2 | TRBV7-9 | CASSSTGTGGFGELFF
TRBJ2-5 | TRBV5-1 | CASSQGHSYQETQYF
TRBJ1-2 | TRBV20-1 | CSARRTGDGYTF
TRBJ1-2 | TRBV9 | CASSGAGGASNGYTF
TRBJ2-1 | TRBV5-1 | CASALGPRDEQFF
TRBJ1-6 | TRBV9 | CASSVEPGHLNSPLHF
TRBJ2-4 | TRBV20-1 | CSARLLAKNIQYF
TRBJ2-1 | TRBV30 | CAWRMQRDEQFF
TRBJ1-2 | TRBV2 | CASSTGTDNYGYTF
TRBJ1-6 | TRBV3-1 | CASSQWSYSPLHF
TRBJ1-1 | TRBV6-1 | CASSTNRENTEAFF